Following are 27 T cell receptor beta chains from one sample sequenced in a study of identical twins. MiXCR was run by TCRdb on the 5' RACE reads, yielding one entry per CDR3 protein. The table lists about 430,000 distinct CDR3 sequences, 18% of them singletons. The sequencing sample was made of naive T cells sorted from blood. The receptors were sampled from a man in his fifties in good health.

The CDR3 nucleotides are TGTGCCATCAGTGAGTTGGCAGGGTCGACCTACGAGCAGTACTTC. It translates to CAISELAGSTYEQYF. The V gene is TRBV10-3, the J gene TRBJ2-7, with D possibly being TRBD1 (5 bases). The germline V gene has CDR1 ENHRY and CDR2 SYGVKD. Trimming left V 1 base short and J 2 bases short, with 12 bases between. There are 15 residues in the CDR3.

V is TRBV5-1 and J is TRBJ2-7, with D possibly matching TRBD1 (5 bases). V lost 0 bases and J 4 bases, leaving 11 bases between the germline ends. This CDR3 spans 14 amino acids. Germline V gives CDR1 SGHRS, CDR2 YFSETQ. This CDR3 reads CASSLATGSYEQYF. The CDR3, as DNA: TGCGCCAGCAGCTTGGCTACAGGATCGTACGAGCAGTACTTC.

Only a few counts were recorded for this clonotype. The chain carries TRBV11-2 and TRBJ2-1; D gene ambiguous. CDR3 length equals 17 residues. Germline V CDR1 and CDR2: SGHAT, FQNNGV. V was trimmed by 0 bases and J by 2 bases, leaving 14 bases between them. The chain's CDR3 is CASSLEWRSVAYNEQFF. In DNA form, the CDR3 reads TGTGCCAGCAGCTTAGAATGGCGGAGCGTAGCCTACAATGAGCAGTTCTTC.

This clonotype was found a few times. J is TRBJ1-5 and V is TRBV6-2 or TRBV6-3; TRBD1 agrees at 8 bases. The V gene end was trimmed by 6 bases and the J gene end by 7 bases; junction bases not matched to a gene: 11. Germline assignment: CDR1 MNHEY and CDR2 SVGEGT. This CDR3 has 15 residues. CDR3 in amino acids: CASSLFQGARQPQHF. The CDR3, as DNA: TGTGCCAGCAGCCTCTTCCAGGGGGCGCGGCAGCCCCAGCATTTT.

This rearrangement joins TRBV5-1 to TRBJ2-5, with 7 bases aligning to TRBD2. V trimming: 4 bases; J trimming: 3 bases; junction bases outside the gene matches: 9. CDR3 length: 15 residues. Looked up from germline, CDR1 is SGHRS and CDR2 is YFSETQ. Written as DNA, the CDR3 is TGCGCCAGCAGCCCCGAACGGCGGGGGAAAGAGACCCAGTACTTC. It yields the protein CASSPERRGKETQYF.

A note on this clonotype: This is likely a read error, given that the CDR3 carries no conserved phenylalanine or tryptophan at its end. The chain employs TRBV20-1 and TRBJ2-5; TRBD2 aligns across 9 bases. In germline, CDR1 is DFQATT, CDR2 SNEGSKA (reference sequence). V trimming: 4 bases; J trimming: 1 base; junction bases outside the gene matches: 4. The CDR3 is 14 amino acids. DNA of the CDR3: TGCAGTGCTAAGGCGGGAGGGCCCCAAGAGACCCAGTACCTC. Residues: CSAKAGGPQETQYL.

Comments on this clonotype: At one end, the junction sequence differs from germline, possibly due to a read error. The chain links TRBV10-3 to TRBJ2-7; perhaps TRBD2 as D (5 bases). From germline, CDR1 is ENHRY and CDR2 SYGVKD. CDR3 length equals 16 residues. The CDR3 DNA sequence: TGTGGCATCAGTGAGCCCCGGAGATCTCCTACGGGGGAGCAGTACTTC. The encoded protein is CGISEPRRSPTGEQYF.

The chain links TRBV20-1 to TRBJ1-2, with 9 bases identical to TRBD1. The CDR3 covers 16 residues. CDR1 and CDR2 (germline): DFQATT, SNEGSKA (reference sequence). The V segment lost 3 bases and the J segment 2 bases; nucleotides outside the gene matches: 10. The CDR3 region has the DNA TGCAGTGCTAGGCCCCCCACAGGGGGCTGGAACTATGGCTACACCTTC. Translation: CSARPPTGGWNYGYTF.

J is TRBJ2-4 and V is TRBV7-9; D is unclear. This CDR3 has 15 residues. Germline CDR1 SEHNR, CDR2 FQNEAQ (reference sequence). Trimming shortened V by 1 base and J by 1 base, and 8 bases separated the two germline ends. DNA for the CDR3: TGTGCCAGCAGCTTAGTGTCTGGGGCCAAAAACATTCAGTACTTC. Amino acid sequence: CASSLVSGAKNIQYF. Combining the CDR3 with reference TRBV7-9 and TRBJ2-4 gives the whole variable domain DTGVSQNPRHKITKRGQNVTFRCDPISEHNRLYWYRQTLGQGPEFLTYFQNEAQLEKSRLLSDRFSAERPKGSFSTLEIQRTEQGDSAMYLCASSLVSGAKNIQYFGAGTRLSVL.

This clonotype turned up a few times. A read error may account for a junction end that differs from germline. The chain's CDR3 is CASSLGWDSGNVQFF. CDR3 nucleotide sequence: TGTGCCAGCAGCCTCGGGTGGGATTCAGGCAATGTGCAGTTCTTC. V is TRBV12-3 or TRBV12-4 and J is TRBJ2-1; D is ambiguous. The CDR3 loop spans 15 amino acids.

This clonotype was seen ten or more times. V gene TRBV18 combines with J gene TRBJ1-1; TRBD1 agrees at 8 bases. The CDR3 covers 15 residues. After removal of 4 bases from V and 5 bases from J, the junction contained 9 bases not matched to a gene. Germline CDR1 reads KGHSH; CDR2 reads LQKENI. The CDR3, as DNA: TGTGCCAGCTCACGACGGACAGGGCAAGAAACTGAAGCTTTCTTT. It translates to CASSRRTGQETEAFF.

This clonotype was detected only a few times. The chain has TRBV20-1 and TRBJ2-1; 10 bases are a match to TRBD2. V dropped 0 bases and J dropped 4; count of bases not matched to a gene: 15. The V gene's germline CDR1 is DFQATT and CDR2 SNEGSKA (reference sequence). This CDR3 contains 19 residues. The chain's CDR3 is CSARDEGLGSGGLYNEQFF. The CDR3 nucleotides are TGCAGTGCTAGAGATGAGGGGTTGGGTAGCGGGGGGTTATACAATGAGCAGTTCTTC.

The CDR3 bases are TGCGCCAGCAGCTTAAGAGGTACAGGAGAATACGAGCAGTACTTC. Protein: CASSLRGTGEYEQYF. This sequence joins TRBV5-1 and TRBJ2-7; weak D call: TRBD1 (5 bases). Trimming removed 2 bases at V and 4 bases at J, with 16 bases between. The germline V gene has CDR1 SGHRS and CDR2 YFSETQ. CDR3 length: 15 amino acids.

In this sample, this clonotype turned up a few times. This chain links TRBV12-3 or TRBV12-4 with TRBJ2-2, with D unresolved. The ends were cut back, 4 bases at V and 3 bases at J, with 9 bases in the middle. This CDR3 spans 14 amino acids. In DNA, the CDR3 is TGTGCCAGCAGTTCCGCAAGTCACACCGGGGAGCTGTTTTTT. As protein: CASSSASHTGELFF.

This chain joins TRBV11-2 and TRBJ2-1, with no clear D. The CDR3 loop spans 13 amino acids. The V end was cut by 1 base, the J end by 9 bases, with 10 bases between. Germline CDR1 SGHAT, CDR2 FQNNGV. Here the CDR3 DNA reads TGTGCCAGCAGCTTAGGTGGCAGGAGTGAGCAGTTCTTC. Its translation is CASSLGGRSEQFF.

This sequence joins TRBV6-2 or TRBV6-3 and TRBJ2-5; D remains ambiguous. From germline, CDR1 is MNHEY and CDR2 SVGEGT. The CDR3 covers 13 residues. V was shortened by 0 bases and J by 5 bases, with 7 bases between the two germline ends. The chain's CDR3 is CASSYSGLETQYF. CDR3 coding DNA: TGTGCCAGCAGTTACTCTGGGTTGGAGACCCAGTACTTC.

V is TRBV4-1 and J is TRBJ2-3; D uncertain. CDR3 size: 16 residues. Looked up from germline, CDR1 is MGHRA and CDR2 is YSYEKL. V lost 3 bases to trimming and J lost 4 bases, with 17 bases between them. The CDR3 DNA sequence: TGCGCCAGCAGCCAGGGAAGGCCCCCCGCGGCAGATACGCAGTATTTT. It translates to CASSQGRPPAADTQYF.

This clonotype appeared many times. V and J are TRBV6-1 and TRBJ1-5; D uncertain. V lost 4 bases and J lost 3, with 7 bases in between. This CDR3 spans 13 amino acids. The germline V gene has CDR1 MNHNS and CDR2 SASEGT. This CDR3 reads CASSAGNNQPQHF. The CDR3 nucleotides read TGTGCCAGCAGTGCCGGGAACAATCAGCCCCAGCATTTT.

This clonotype occurred a few times. This sequence joins TRBV4-3 and TRBJ2-5; TRBD1 matches at 7 bases. CDR3 length: 14 amino acids. V lost 3 bases, J lost 3 bases, and 4 bases stayed unmatched. Germline lookup yields CDR1 LGHNA and CDR2 YSLEER. CDR3 sequence reads: CASSHEGTEETQYF. The CDR3 nucleotides read TGCGCCAGCAGCCATGAAGGGACAGAAGAGACCCAGTACTTC.

This chain connects TRBV4-3 to TRBJ2-3; the match to TRBD2 covers 13 bases. The J segment lost 4 bases and the V segment lost 0 bases, leaving 13 bases of the junction unmatched. Per the germline V gene, CDR1 is LGHNA and CDR2 is YSLEER. The CDR3 is 20 amino acids. DNA for the CDR3: TGCGCCAGCAGCCAAGATCTTTTTGGACTAGCGGGAGCGCCCCCAGATACGCAGTATTTT. It specifies CASSQDLFGLAGAPPDTQYF.

The genes are TRBV6-1 and TRBJ2-3; 8 positions agree with TRBD2. Per the germline V gene, CDR1 is MNHNS and CDR2 is SASEGT. The CDR3 extends over 15 amino acids. Trimming took 5 bases from V and 0 from J; bases not matched to a gene: 4. CDR3 sequence: CASSKSGSSTDTQYF. The CDR3 nucleotides are TGTGCCAGCAGTAAAAGCGGGAGTAGCACAGATACGCAGTATTTT.

This clonotype showed up just a few times. CDR3: CASSQDRSGGETQYF. The CDR3 DNA is TGCGCCAGCAGCCAAGACAGAAGCGGTGGGGAGACCCAGTACTTC. The genes are TRBV4-3 and TRBJ2-5, with a weak D call TRBD2 (5 bases). The CDR3 is 15 residues long. Germline assignment: CDR1 LGHNA and CDR2 YSLEER. Trimming pared 0 bases from V and 5 bases from J, leaving 13 bases between.

The rearrangement joins TRBV6-1 to TRBJ2-7, with D hard to call. Germline V gene data show CDR1 as MNHNS and CDR2 as SASEGT. The V end was cut by 6 bases, the J end by 5 bases, with 23 bases between. CDR3 length equals 16 residues. The CDR3 DNA reads as TGTGCCAGCAGACCAGGCCACGTGACCTCGGGCCACGAGCAGTACTTC. Its protein product is CASRPGHVTSGHEQYF.

This clonotype has a handful of counts. The chain employs TRBV5-1 and TRBJ1-3, with D uncertain. This CDR3 is 14 amino acids long. Germline V gives CDR1 SGHRS, CDR2 YFSETQ. V was pared by 3 bases and J by 0 bases, with 7 bases between. CDR3 protein: CASSWTDSGNTIYF. The CDR3 DNA sequence: TGCGCCAGCAGCTGGACGGACTCTGGAAACACCATATATTTT.

The chain couples TRBV11-2 to TRBJ2-7; 7 bases match TRBD1. This CDR3 spans 16 amino acids. Germline V CDR1 and CDR2: SGHAT, FQNNGV. J was trimmed by 5 bases and V by 6 bases; bases with no gene match: 16. CDR3 nucleotides: TGTGCCAGCAGACGATACCATGGACAGGCAAAACACGAGCAGTACTTC. This sequence encodes CASRRYHGQAKHEQYF.

This clonotype was found a few times. This chain joins TRBV20-1 and TRBJ2-1; D gene unclear. Germline V gene sequence: CDR1 DFQATT, CDR2 SNEGSKA (reference sequence). The CDR3 sequence is 11 residues long. Trimming removed 3 bases at V and 5 bases at J, with 5 bases between. The CDR3 reads CSARKDNEQFF. CDR3 sequence (DNA): TGCAGTGCTAGGAAAGACAATGAGCAGTTCTTC.

The V gene is TRBV29-1, the J gene TRBJ2-1, with TRBD1 matching over 7 bases. Germline trimming cut 0 bases from V and 5 bases from J; bases unmatched to any gene: 7. Germline CDR1 is SQVTM and CDR2 is ANQGSEA. The CDR3 is 15 amino acids. The CDR3 here is CSVEERQGFNNEQFF. CDR3 nucleotide sequence: TGCAGCGTTGAAGAGAGACAGGGTTTCAACAATGAGCAGTTCTTC.